The clone carrying this T cell receptor (beta chain) has a count of ten or more. This record comes from a study of CD8 T cells in ankylosing spondylitis. TCRdb recomputed calls from the 5' RACE reads with MiXCR, one row per CDR3 protein. The sample carries about 250,000 distinct CDR3 sequences, around 8% recorded once. The CDR3 is 15 residues long. The receptor was isolated from a female donor with ankylosing spondylitis or in good health (not recorded which). Sequencing was performed on blood, either unsorted or a sorted T cell fraction (not recorded which). The rearrangement links TRBV21-1 to TRBJ2-1; the tabulated D call, TRBD2, remains unverified against the DNA. TRBV21-1 is shown as a pseudogene. The CDR3 sequence is CASSTSRAPYNEQFF. The CDR3 coding sequence is TGTGCCAGCAGCACCAGCCGGGCCCCCTACAATGAGCAGTTCTTC.